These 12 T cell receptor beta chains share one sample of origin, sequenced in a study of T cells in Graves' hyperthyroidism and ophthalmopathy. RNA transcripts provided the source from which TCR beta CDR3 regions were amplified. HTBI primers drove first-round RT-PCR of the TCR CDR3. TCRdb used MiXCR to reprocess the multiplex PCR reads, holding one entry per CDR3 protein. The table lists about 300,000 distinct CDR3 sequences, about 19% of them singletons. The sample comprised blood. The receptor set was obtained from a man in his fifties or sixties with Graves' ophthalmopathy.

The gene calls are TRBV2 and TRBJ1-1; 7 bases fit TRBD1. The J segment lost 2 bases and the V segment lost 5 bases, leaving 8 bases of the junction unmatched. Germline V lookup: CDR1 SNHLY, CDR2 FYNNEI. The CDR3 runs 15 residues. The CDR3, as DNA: TGTGCCAGCAGTCCCGGGACAGTCACAAACACTGAAGCTTTCTTT. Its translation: CASSPGTVTNTEAFF.

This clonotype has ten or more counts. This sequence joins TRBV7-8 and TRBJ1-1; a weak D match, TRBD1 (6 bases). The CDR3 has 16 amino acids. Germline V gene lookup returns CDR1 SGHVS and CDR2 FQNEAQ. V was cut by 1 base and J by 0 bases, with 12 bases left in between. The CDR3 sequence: CASSLVNRAMNTEAFF. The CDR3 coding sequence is TGTGCCAGCAGCTTAGTCAACAGGGCCATGAACACTGAAGCTTTCTTT.

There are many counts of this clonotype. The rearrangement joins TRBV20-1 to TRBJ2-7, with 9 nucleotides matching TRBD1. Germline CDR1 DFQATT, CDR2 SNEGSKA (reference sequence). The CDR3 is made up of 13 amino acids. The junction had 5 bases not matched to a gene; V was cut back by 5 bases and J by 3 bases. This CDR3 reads CSAEDRGHYEQYF. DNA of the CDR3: TGCAGTGCTGAGGACAGGGGCCACTACGAGCAGTACTTC.

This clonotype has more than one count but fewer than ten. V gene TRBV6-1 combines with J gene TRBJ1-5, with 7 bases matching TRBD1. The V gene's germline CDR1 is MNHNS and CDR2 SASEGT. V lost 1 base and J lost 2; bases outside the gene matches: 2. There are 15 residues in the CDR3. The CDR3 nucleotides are TGTGCCAGCAGTGAAGGACAGGGTGGCAATCAGCCCCAGCATTTT. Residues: CASSEGQGGNQPQHF.

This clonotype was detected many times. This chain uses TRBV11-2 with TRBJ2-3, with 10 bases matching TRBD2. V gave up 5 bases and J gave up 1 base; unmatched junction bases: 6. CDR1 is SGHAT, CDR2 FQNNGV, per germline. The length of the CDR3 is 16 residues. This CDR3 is CASSKRTSGGTDTQYF. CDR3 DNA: TGTGCCAGCAGCAAACGGACTAGCGGAGGCACAGATACGCAGTATTTT.

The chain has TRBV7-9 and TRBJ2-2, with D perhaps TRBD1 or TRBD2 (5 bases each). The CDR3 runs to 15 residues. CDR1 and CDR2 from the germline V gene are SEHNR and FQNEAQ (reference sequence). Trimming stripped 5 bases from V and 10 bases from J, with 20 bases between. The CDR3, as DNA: TGTGCCAGCAGCCCATCCTGGGGGATTCCTTTGGAGCTGTTTTTT. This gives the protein CASSPSWGIPLELFF.

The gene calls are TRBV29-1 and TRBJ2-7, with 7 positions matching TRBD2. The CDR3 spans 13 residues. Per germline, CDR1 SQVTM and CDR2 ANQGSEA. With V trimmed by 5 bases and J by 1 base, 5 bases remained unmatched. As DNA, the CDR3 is TGCAGCGTTCCTGGGGGGGAGTCCTACGAGCAGTACTTC. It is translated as CSVPGGESYEQYF.

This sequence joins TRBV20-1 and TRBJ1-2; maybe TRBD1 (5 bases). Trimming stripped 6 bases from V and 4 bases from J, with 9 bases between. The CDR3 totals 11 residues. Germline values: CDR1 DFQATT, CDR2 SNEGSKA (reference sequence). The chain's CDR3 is CSAGEGYGYTF. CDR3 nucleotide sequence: TGCAGTGCGGGGGAGGGCTATGGCTACACCTTC.

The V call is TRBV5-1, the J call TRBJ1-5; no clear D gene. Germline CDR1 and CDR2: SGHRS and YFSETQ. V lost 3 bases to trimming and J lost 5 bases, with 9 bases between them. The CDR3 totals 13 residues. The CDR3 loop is CASSWSGDQPQHF. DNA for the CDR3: TGCGCCAGCAGCTGGTCAGGAGATCAGCCCCAGCATTTT.

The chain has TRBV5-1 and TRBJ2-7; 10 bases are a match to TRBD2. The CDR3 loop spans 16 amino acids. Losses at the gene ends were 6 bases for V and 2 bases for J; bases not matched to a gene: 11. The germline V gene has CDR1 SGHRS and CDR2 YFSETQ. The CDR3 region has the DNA TGCGCCAGCAACAACTATGGACTAGCGGATACCTACGAGCAGTACTTC. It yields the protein CASNNYGLADTYEQYF.

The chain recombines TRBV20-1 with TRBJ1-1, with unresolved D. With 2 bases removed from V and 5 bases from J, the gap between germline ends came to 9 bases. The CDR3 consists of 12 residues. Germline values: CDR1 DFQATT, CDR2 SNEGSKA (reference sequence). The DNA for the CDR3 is TGCAGTGCTAGAAGGCGGTTTACTGAAGCTTTCTTT. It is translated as CSARRRFTEAFF.

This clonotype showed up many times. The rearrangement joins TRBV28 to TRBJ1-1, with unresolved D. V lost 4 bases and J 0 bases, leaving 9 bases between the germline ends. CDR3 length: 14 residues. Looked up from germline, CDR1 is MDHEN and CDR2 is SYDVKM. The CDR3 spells CASSSLALNTEAFF. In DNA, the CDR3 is TGTGCCAGCAGTTCCCTAGCCCTGAACACTGAAGCTTTCTTT.